Listed below are T cell receptor beta chains from one sample, sequenced in a study of beta chain features in type 1 diabetes. The data were produced by immunoSEQ multiplex PCR, yet TCRdb's version contains in-frame clones alone and is incomplete. The sample holds hundreds of thousands of clones; about 29% are singletons and the top ten take around 0.065%. Sequencing was performed on naive CD4+ T cells from blood. These receptors came from a man aged 18 to 29 in good health. The CDR3 runs from the conserved cysteine through the conserved F or W. Fields, in order: J gene, D gene, clone size, V gene, CDR3 DNA, CDR3 protein. D genes are given only for firm matches. Clone size is shown for a subset of rows, as once, few, many or a class of expanded clone.

j_gene: TRBJ1-2
d_gene: .
abundance: .
v_gene: TRBV7-9
CDR3nt: TGTGCCAGCAGCCCCTTGGACACCTTC
CDR3aa: CASSPLDTF

j_gene: TRBJ2-7
d_gene: .
abundance: few
v_gene: TRBV4-3
CDR3nt: TGCGCCAGCAGCCAAGATAAGGGCTCGAGCTCCTACGAGCAGTACTTC
CDR3aa: CASSQDKGSSSYEQYF

j_gene: TRBJ2-7
d_gene: TRBD2
abundance: .
v_gene: TRBV30
CDR3nt: TGTGCCGGACTCGGGACTAGCGGAGGTGAGCAGTACTTC
CDR3aa: CAGLGTSGGEQYF

j_gene: TRBJ2-1
d_gene: TRBD2
abundance: .
v_gene: TRBV25-1
CDR3nt: TGTGCCAGCAGTCCTCTAGCGGGAGGGAACAATGAGCAGTTCTTC
CDR3aa: CASSPLAGGNNEQFF

j_gene: TRBJ2-7
d_gene: .
abundance: .
v_gene: TRBV9
CDR3nt: TGTGCCAGCAGCCCTTTGGGGACCAACTACGAGCAGTACTTC
CDR3aa: CASSPLGTNYEQYF

j_gene: TRBJ1-4
d_gene: TRBD1
abundance: .
v_gene: TRBV29-1
CDR3nt: TGCAGCGCCCGGGACAGGGGAGCAACTAATGAAAAACTGTTTTTT
CDR3aa: CSARDRGATNEKLFF

j_gene: TRBJ1-5
d_gene: .
abundance: .
v_gene: TRBV30
CDR3nt: TGTGCCTGGAGTGCCAGGGAATACCAGCCCCAGCATTTT
CDR3aa: CAWSAREYQPQHF

j_gene: TRBJ1-5
d_gene: .
abundance: .
v_gene: TRBV18
CDR3nt: TGTGCCAGCTCACCAGACAGGAGCAATCAGCCCCAGCATTTT
CDR3aa: CASSPDRSNQPQHF

j_gene: TRBJ1-5
d_gene: .
abundance: few
v_gene: TRBV29-1
CDR3nt: TGCAGCGTTGAAGATCCCCAGGGTGGTCAGCCCCAGCATTTT
CDR3aa: CSVEDPQGGQPQHF

j_gene: TRBJ2-7
d_gene: .
abundance: .
v_gene: TRBV5-1
CDR3nt: TGCGCCAGCAGCCTTGGACTTAACCGCGAGCAGTACTTC
CDR3aa: CASSLGLNREQYF

j_gene: TRBJ2-2
d_gene: .
abundance: .
v_gene: TRBV7-3
CDR3nt: TGTGCCAGCAGCTTACGTACGACACTCACCGGGGAGCTGTTTTTT
CDR3aa: CASSLRTTLTGELFF

j_gene: TRBJ2-7
d_gene: .
abundance: .
v_gene: TRBV7-2
CDR3nt: TGTGCCAGCAGCTTAGTAGGTCAGAAGTACGAGCAGTACTTC
CDR3aa: CASSLVGQKYEQYF

j_gene: TRBJ2-1
d_gene: .
abundance: few
v_gene: TRBV6-1
CDR3nt: TGTGCCAGCGCCCAATACAATGAGCAGTTCTTC
CDR3aa: CASAQYNEQFF

j_gene: TRBJ2-7
d_gene: .
abundance: .
v_gene: TRBV9
CDR3nt: TGTGCCAGCAGCGTAGGGGCGGGTAGCTCCTACGAGCAGTACTTC
CDR3aa: CASSVGAGSSYEQYF

j_gene: TRBJ2-1
d_gene: TRBD2
abundance: few
v_gene: TRBV4-3
CDR3nt: TGCGCCAGCAGCCAAGGGTGGACTAGCGGGAGTACCATCTACAATGAGCAGTTCTTC
CDR3aa: CASSQGWTSGSTIYNEQFF

j_gene: TRBJ2-5
d_gene: TRBD1
abundance: .
v_gene: TRBV29-1
CDR3nt: TGCAGCGTTGACAGGGGGCAAAGGGAGACCCAGTACTTC
CDR3aa: CSVDRGQRETQYF

j_gene: TRBJ2-7
d_gene: TRBD2
abundance: .
v_gene: TRBV27
CDR3nt: TGTGCCAGCAGACCGACGGGGGGGAGATACGAGCAGTACTTC
CDR3aa: CASRPTGGRYEQYF

j_gene: TRBJ2-3
d_gene: TRBD2
abundance: .
v_gene: TRBV10-3
CDR3nt: TGTGCCATCGGGACTAGGCACACAGATACGCAGTATTTT
CDR3aa: CAIGTRHTDTQYF

j_gene: TRBJ2-3
d_gene: .
abundance: few
v_gene: TRBV19
CDR3nt: TGTGCCAGTAGTCCCCGTCAGAAGTCGACCCCCACAGATACGCAGTATTTT
CDR3aa: CASSPRQKSTPTDTQYF

j_gene: TRBJ2-1
d_gene: TRBD2
abundance: .
v_gene: TRBV5-1
CDR3nt: TGCGCCAGCAGCTCGTCCAGCGGGAGCTATGAGCAGTTCTTC
CDR3aa: CASSSSSGSYEQFF

j_gene: TRBJ1-2
d_gene: .
abundance: .
v_gene: TRBV25-1
CDR3nt: TGTGCCAGCAGTGCGGGATGGTATGGCTACACCTTC
CDR3aa: CASSAGWYGYTF

j_gene: TRBJ2-5
d_gene: .
abundance: .
v_gene: TRBV5-1
CDR3nt: TGCGCCAGCAGTCTTGGGTCGGGGGAGACCCAGTACTTC
CDR3aa: CASSLGSGETQYF

j_gene: TRBJ1-1
d_gene: .
abundance: .
v_gene: TRBV29-1
CDR3nt: TGCAGCGCCATTACAGATCGGGGCACTGAAGCTTTCTTT
CDR3aa: CSAITDRGTEAFF

j_gene: TRBJ2-7
d_gene: TRBD1
abundance: .
v_gene: TRBV29-1
CDR3nt: TGCAGCGTTGAAATGGGACAGGTCGAGCAGTACTTC
CDR3aa: CSVEMGQVEQYF

j_gene: TRBJ1-4
d_gene: TRBD1
abundance: few
v_gene: TRBV29-1
CDR3nt: TGCAGCGTTGCCCCACAGGGGTCGGGTGAAAAACTGTTTTTT
CDR3aa: CSVAPQGSGEKLFF

j_gene: TRBJ2-1
d_gene: .
abundance: few
v_gene: TRBV25-1
CDR3nt: TGTGCCAGCAGTGAACAGGGTAATGAACAGTTCTTC
CDR3aa: CASSEQGNEQFF

j_gene: TRBJ1-2
d_gene: .
abundance: few
v_gene: TRBV2
CDR3nt: TGTGCCAGCAGTCGAGGGACTGAAAACTATGGCTACACCTTC
CDR3aa: CASSRGTENYGYTF

j_gene: TRBJ2-7
d_gene: TRBD1
abundance: .
v_gene: TRBV5-1
CDR3nt: TGCGCCAGCAGCTTGGAGGGACAGCAGTACTCCTACGAGCAGTACTTC
CDR3aa: CASSLEGQQYSYEQYF

j_gene: TRBJ1-2
d_gene: .
abundance: .
v_gene: TRBV9
CDR3nt: TGTGCCAGCAGTTCGGTAGGCTACACCTTC
CDR3aa: CASSSVGYTF

j_gene: TRBJ2-1
d_gene: TRBD1
abundance: .
v_gene: TRBV9
CDR3nt: TGTGCCAGCAGCCCCACCAGGGGGTCTGGAAAGGAGCAGTTCTTC
CDR3aa: CASSPTRGSGKEQFF

j_gene: TRBJ2-3
d_gene: .
abundance: few
v_gene: TRBV7-2
CDR3nt: TGTGCCAGCAGCTTAGGGGCAGGGTTGAAAGCAGATACGCAGTATTTT
CDR3aa: CASSLGAGLKADTQYF

j_gene: TRBJ2-1
d_gene: TRBD2
abundance: .
v_gene: TRBV5-1
CDR3nt: TGCGCCAGCAGCTTAGCGGGGTTAAGCGATGAGCAGTTCTTC
CDR3aa: CASSLAGLSDEQFF

j_gene: TRBJ2-5
d_gene: .
abundance: .
v_gene: TRBV29-1
CDR3nt: TGCAGCGTTGGTGGGGGCCAGGAGACCCAGTACTTC
CDR3aa: CSVGGGQETQYF

j_gene: TRBJ2-7
d_gene: .
abundance: .
v_gene: TRBV29-1
CDR3nt: TGCAGCGTCCGGGATGTCTACGAGCAGTACTTC
CDR3aa: CSVRDVYEQYF

j_gene: TRBJ1-2
d_gene: TRBD1
abundance: few
v_gene: TRBV5-6
CDR3nt: TGTGCCAGCAGCTTGGGCTCAGGGGACAGGATCGCTAACTATGGCTACACCTTC
CDR3aa: CASSLGSGDRIANYGYTF

j_gene: TRBJ2-7
d_gene: .
abundance: .
v_gene: TRBV2
CDR3nt: TGTGCCAGCAGTGAGTACTACGAGCAGTACTTC
CDR3aa: CASSEYYEQYF

j_gene: TRBJ1-2
d_gene: .
abundance: few
v_gene: TRBV30
CDR3nt: TGTGCCTGGAGTGCCTATCTGGGGGCGGATGGCTACACCTTC
CDR3aa: CAWSAYLGADGYTF

j_gene: TRBJ2-1
d_gene: .
abundance: .
v_gene: TRBV2
CDR3nt: TGTGCCAGCAGTCCTCTAAATGAGCAGTTCTTC
CDR3aa: CASSPLNEQFF

j_gene: TRBJ1-1
d_gene: TRBD1
abundance: few
v_gene: TRBV7-9
CDR3nt: TGTGCCAGCAGCGTACAGGGGATGGGCACTGAAGCTTTCTTT
CDR3aa: CASSVQGMGTEAFF

j_gene: TRBJ2-5
d_gene: .
abundance: few
v_gene: TRBV21-1
CDR3nt: TGTGCCAGCAGCAAACCGGGACACGAGACGGAGACCCAGTACTTC
CDR3aa: CASSKPGHETETQYF

j_gene: TRBJ2-2
d_gene: .
abundance: .
v_gene: TRBV25-1
CDR3nt: TGTGCCAGCAGTGAAAGCTTTTTCCGCGCAGGGAATACCGGGGAGCTGTTTTTT
CDR3aa: CASSESFFRAGNTGELFF

j_gene: TRBJ2-5
d_gene: .
abundance: .
v_gene: TRBV30
CDR3nt: TGTGCCTGGAGTCCTGGCCGTCGGGGGACAATGGAGACCCAGTACTTC
CDR3aa: CAWSPGRRGTMETQYF

j_gene: TRBJ1-1
d_gene: TRBD1
abundance: few
v_gene: TRBV9
CDR3nt: TGTGCCAGCAGCGCAGAAACAGGGGGAAACACTGAAGCTTTCTTT
CDR3aa: CASSAETGGNTEAFF

j_gene: TRBJ2-7
d_gene: .
abundance: few
v_gene: TRBV6-5
CDR3nt: TGTGTCATTGGGCGGGATCACAACGAGCAGTACTTC
CDR3aa: CVIGRDHNEQYF

j_gene: TRBJ2-1
d_gene: TRBD1
abundance: .
v_gene: TRBV14
CDR3nt: TGTGCCAGCAGCCCCCGGGACAGGGTGGTCGGCGAGCAGTTCTTC
CDR3aa: CASSPRDRVVGEQFF

j_gene: TRBJ2-3
d_gene: TRBD2
abundance: .
v_gene: TRBV4-2
CDR3nt: TGTGCCAGCAGCCAAGATGCACTAGCGGGGCTTACGCAGTATTTT
CDR3aa: CASSQDALAGLTQYF

j_gene: TRBJ2-7
d_gene: .
abundance: .
v_gene: TRBV20-1
CDR3nt: TGCAGTGCTAGAGATCCCGGTGAGCAGTACTTC
CDR3aa: CSARDPGEQYF